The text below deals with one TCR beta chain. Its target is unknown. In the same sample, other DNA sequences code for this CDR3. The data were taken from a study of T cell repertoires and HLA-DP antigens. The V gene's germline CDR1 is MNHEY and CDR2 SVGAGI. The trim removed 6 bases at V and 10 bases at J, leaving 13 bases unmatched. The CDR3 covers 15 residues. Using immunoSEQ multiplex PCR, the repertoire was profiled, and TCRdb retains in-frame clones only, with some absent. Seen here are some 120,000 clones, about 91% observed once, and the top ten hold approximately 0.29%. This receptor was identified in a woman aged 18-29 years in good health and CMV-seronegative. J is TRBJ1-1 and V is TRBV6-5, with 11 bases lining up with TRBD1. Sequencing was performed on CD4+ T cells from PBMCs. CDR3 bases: TGTGCCAGCAGACCCGTCGGGACAGGGGGATTAAGAGCTTTCTTT. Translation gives CASRPVGTGGLRAFF.